These T cell receptor beta chains were read from a single sample in a study of cytomegalovirus exposure and HLA in healthy donors. Only in-frame clones appear in the TCRdb table, and some are missing; sequencing was by immunoSEQ multiplex PCR. The sample lists more than 90,000 clones, 78% occurring once. Sequencing was done on a sample of PBMCs. The receptors derive from a woman aged 60-70 years in good health and CMV-seronegative. Each CDR3 is given with its conserved first and last residue. A D gene is named only where the DNA matches it firmly. Size is omitted from some rows. Given values are once, few, many or a class for expanded clones.

>TRBJ2-7|TRBV19|TRBD1|.|15
CASSLAGTEVYEQYF
TGTGCCAGTAGTTTGGCCGGGACAGAAGTTTACGAGCAGTACTTC
>TRBJ1-1|TRBV6-1|.|few|9
CASSSGAFF
TGTGCCAGCAGCTCGGGGGCTTTCTTT
>TRBJ1-1|TRBV6-1|TRBD1|.|13
CASTMTGLSEAFF
TGTGCCAGCACAATGACAGGGCTTTCTGAAGCTTTCTTT
>TRBJ1-2|TRBV18|.|.|16
CASSPASLGSSYGYTF
TGTGCCAGCTCACCGGCTTCACTGGGCAGTTCCTATGGCTACACCTTC
>TRBJ1-2|TRBV10-3|TRBD1|.|14
CAISERQGDYGYTF
TGTGCCATCAGTGAGCGACAGGGTGACTATGGCTACACCTTC
>TRBJ1-5|TRBV6-1|.|.|13
CASSAGGNQPQHF
TGTGCCAGCAGCGCAGGGGGCAATCAGCCCCAGCATTTT
>TRBJ1-6|TRBV6-6|TRBD1|.|16
CASSHTPTQGNSPLHF
TGTGCCAGCAGCCACACACCAACACAGGGGAATTCACCCCTCCACTTT
>TRBJ1-5|TRBV19|.|.|14
CASSMTRGRQPQHF
TGTGCCAGTAGTATGACAAGGGGTAGACAGCCCCAGCATTTT
>TRBJ1-1|TRBV30|.|.|15
CAWRKNGERWTEAFF
TGTGCCTGGAGGAAGAACGGGGAGCGTTGGACTGAAGCTTTCTTT
>TRBJ1-5|TRBV5-1|.|.|15
CASSPDSYSNQPQHF
TGCGCCAGCAGCCCTGACAGCTATAGCAATCAGCCCCAGCATTTT
>TRBJ1-5|TRBV2|TRBD1|few|14
CASRRDRGNQPQHF
TGTGCCAGCAGGAGGGACAGGGGCAATCAGCCCCAGCATTTT
>TRBJ2-7|TRBV29-1|.|.|13
CSVPGVGGREQYF
TGCAGCGTTCCGGGAGTCGGGGGGCGCGAGCAGTACTTC
>TRBJ2-1|TRBV30|.|.|16
CAWSVRASTDYNEQFF
TGTGCCTGGAGTGTACGGGCTAGCACCGACTACAATGAGCAGTTCTTC
>TRBJ1-1|TRBV5-1|.|.|13
CASSWGGNTEAFF
TGCGCCAGCAGCTGGGGGGGCAACACTGAAGCTTTCTTT
>TRBJ1-4|TRBV10-3|.|.|14
CAISAGQLGEKLFF
TGTGCCATCAGTGCCGGACAGCTTGGTGAAAAACTGTTTTTT
>TRBJ2-7|TRBV15|.|.|15
CATSRGRQGLGEQYF
TGTGCCACCAGCAGAGGCCGGCAGGGTCTGGGCGAGCAGTACTTC
>TRBJ1-4|TRBV30|TRBD1|few|15
CAWTYRGLTNEKLFF
TGTGCCTGGACGTACAGGGGCCTAACTAATGAAAAACTGTTTTTT
>TRBJ1-2|TRBV6-6|TRBD1|.|16
CASSQWTGPPNYGYTF
TGTGCCAGCAGTCAATGGACAGGTCCTCCTAACTATGGCTACACCTTC
>TRBJ2-5|TRBV2|TRBD1|once|15
CATPLDRESEETQYF
TGTGCCACCCCCTTGGACAGGGAGAGCGAAGAGACCCAGTACTTC
>TRBJ2-7|TRBV4-1|TRBD1|few|15
CASSQRVRGSYEQYF
TGCGCCAGCAGCCAGAGGGTCAGGGGGTCCTACGAGCAGTACTTC
>TRBJ2-1|TRBV4-3|TRBD1|once|15
CASSQPGTGDNEQFF
TGCGCCAGCAGCCAACCCGGGACAGGGGACAATGAGCAGTTCTTC
>TRBJ2-2|TRBV5-1|TRBD2|once|17
CASSLAGTSGGLGELFF
TGCGCCAGCAGCTTGGCAGGGACTAGCGGGGGCCTGGGGGAGCTGTTTTTT
>TRBJ1-5|TRBV28|.|once|15
CASSQVRYRAQPQHF
TGTGCCAGCAGTCAAGTCCGGTACAGGGCCCAGCCCCAGCATTTT
>TRBJ1-1|TRBV21-1|.|.|12
CASSKTDKEAFF
TGTGCCAGCAGCAAGACAGACAAAGAAGCTTTCTTT
>TRBJ2-3|TRBV5-1|.|.|12
CASSLSVGTQYF
TGCGCCAGCAGCTTGAGCGTAGGTACGCAGTATTTT
>TRBJ1-4|TRBV6-6|.|once|14
CASSYSGGDEKLFF
TGTGCCAGCAGTTACTCGGGAGGTGATGAAAAACTGTTTTTT
>TRBJ2-7|TRBV5-4|TRBD2|.|15
CASSLVLAGSSEQYF
TGTGCCAGCAGCTTGGTGCTAGCGGGTTCTTCCGAGCAGTACTTC
>TRBJ2-3|TRBV11-2|TRBD2|once|16
CASSLVLGGSTDTQYF
TGTGCCAGCAGCTTAGTTCTCGGGGGGAGCACAGATACGCAGTATTTT
>TRBJ2-1|TRBV2|.|.|15
CASSGETSSYNEQFF
TGTGCCAGCAGTGGAGAGACTAGTTCCTACAATGAGCAGTTCTTC
>TRBJ2-2|TRBV2|.|.|14
CASNPRANTGELFF
TGTGCCAGCAACCCCAGGGCCAACACCGGGGAGCTGTTTTTT
>TRBJ2-3|TRBV9|TRBD2|.|17
CASSVASSGFNTDTQYF
TGTGCCAGCAGCGTAGCTTCTAGCGGGTTTAACACAGATACGCAGTATTTT
>TRBJ1-2|TRBV5-1|.|.|14
CASSEQKGIYGYTF
TGCGCCAGCAGCGAGCAAAAGGGGATCTATGGCTACACCTTC
>TRBJ2-1|TRBV15|.|.|14
CATSLGYTDNEQFF
TGTGCCACCAGCCTGGGCTATACGGACAATGAGCAGTTCTTC
>TRBJ1-2|TRBV15|TRBD1|.|16
CATSRDRTGALGGYTF
TGTGCCACCAGCAGAGATCGGACAGGGGCATTAGGGGGCTACACCTTC
>TRBJ2-3|TRBV28|TRBD1|.|14
CASRTTGAADTQYF
TGTGCCAGCAGAACGACAGGGGCCGCCGATACGCAGTATTTT
>TRBJ2-1|TRBV9|.|.|15
CASSVGGGSYNEQFF
TGTGCCAGCAGCGTAGGCGGCGGTTCCTACAATGAGCAGTTCTTC
>TRBJ1-1|TRBV7-2|.|.|16
CASSNFGGHMNTEAFF
TGTGCCAGCAGCAACTTTGGGGGCCACATGAACACTGAAGCTTTCTTT
>TRBJ2-3|TRBV6-4|TRBD2|.|16
CASSDSWTSGTDTQYF
TGTGCCAGCAGTGACTCGTGGACTAGCGGCACAGATACGCAGTATTTT
>TRBJ2-3|TRBV9|TRBD2|.|17
CASSHGTSGRSTDTQYF
TGTGCCAGCAGCCATGGGACTAGCGGGAGAAGCACAGATACGCAGTATTTT
>TRBJ1-1|TRBV18|.|.|13
CASSQTENTEAFF
TGTGCCAGCTCCCAGACTGAGAACACTGAAGCTTTCTTT
>TRBJ2-7|TRBV5-4|TRBD2|once|15
CASSPRVAGSYEQYF
TGTGCCAGCAGCCCCAGAGTAGCGGGTTCCTACGAGCAGTACTTC
>TRBJ2-1|TRBV28|TRBD1|.|12
CASNEGGSEQFF
TGTGCCAGCAACGAAGGGGGCTCGGAGCAGTTCTTC
>TRBJ2-1|TRBV9|.|.|14
CASSRDTLDNEQFF
TGTGCCAGCTCTCGAGACACCCTCGACAATGAGCAGTTCTTC
>TRBJ2-3|TRBV5-1|TRBD1|.|14
CASSSGQGTDTQYF
TGCGCCAGCAGCTCAGGACAGGGGACAGATACGCAGTATTTT
>TRBJ1-1|TRBV28|.|.|14
CASRPGGGRTEAFF
TGTGCCAGCAGGCCCGGCGGGGGACGAACTGAAGCTTTCTTT
>TRBJ2-1|TRBV6-6|TRBD2|.|14
CASIWSGRYNEQFF
TGTGCCAGCATTTGGAGCGGGAGGTACAATGAGCAGTTCTTC
>TRBJ2-2|TRBV5-4|TRBD1|.|17
CASSLLPGQGAWGELFF
TGTGCCAGCAGCTTGCTACCGGGACAGGGGGCATGGGGGGAGCTGTTTTTT
>TRBJ2-2|TRBV13|.|few|15
CASSPRDFYTGELFF
TGTGCCAGCAGCCCCCGGGACTTCTACACCGGGGAGCTGTTTTTT
>TRBJ1-4|TRBV6-6|.|.|16
CVSSYSSPGISEKLFF
TGTGTCAGCAGTTACTCGAGTCCGGGTATTAGTGAAAAACTGTTTTTT